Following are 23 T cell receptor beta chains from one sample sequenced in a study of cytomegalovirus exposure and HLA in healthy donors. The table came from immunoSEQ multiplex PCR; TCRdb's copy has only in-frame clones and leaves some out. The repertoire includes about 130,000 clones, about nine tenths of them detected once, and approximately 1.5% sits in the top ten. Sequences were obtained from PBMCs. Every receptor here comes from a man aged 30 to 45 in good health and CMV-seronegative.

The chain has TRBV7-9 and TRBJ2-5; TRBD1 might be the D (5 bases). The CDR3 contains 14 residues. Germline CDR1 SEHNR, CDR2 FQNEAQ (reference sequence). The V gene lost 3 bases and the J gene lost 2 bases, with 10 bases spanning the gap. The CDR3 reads CASSFEQVQETQYF. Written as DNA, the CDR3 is TGTGCCAGCAGCTTTGAACAGGTTCAAGAGACCCAGTACTTC.

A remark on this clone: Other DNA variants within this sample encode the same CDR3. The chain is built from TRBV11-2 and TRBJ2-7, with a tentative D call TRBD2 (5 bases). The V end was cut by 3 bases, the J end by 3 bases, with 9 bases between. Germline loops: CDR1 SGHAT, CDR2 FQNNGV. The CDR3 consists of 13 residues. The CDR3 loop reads CASSFGILYEQYF. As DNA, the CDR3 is TGTGCCAGCAGCTTCGGGATTCTCTACGAGCAGTACTTC.

In nucleotides, the CDR3 is TGTGCCAGCAGCTTATATGAGGGGGTGGGGACTAGCGGTTCGAAAGGGCTGTTTTTT. It translates to CASSLYEGVGTSGSKGLFF. The genes are TRBV11-2 and TRBJ2-2; 11 nucleotides agree with TRBD2. The CDR3 extends over 19 amino acids. J was trimmed by 13 bases and V by 2 bases; bases with no gene match: 21. Germline loops: CDR1 SGHAT, CDR2 FQNNGV.

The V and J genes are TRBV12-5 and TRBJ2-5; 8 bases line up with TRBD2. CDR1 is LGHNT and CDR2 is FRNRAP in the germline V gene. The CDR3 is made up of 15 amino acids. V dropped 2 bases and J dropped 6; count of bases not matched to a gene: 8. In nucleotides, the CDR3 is TGTGCTAGTGGTTTGTCCACCGGGACTAGTAAGACCCAGTACTTC. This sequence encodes CASGLSTGTSKTQYF.

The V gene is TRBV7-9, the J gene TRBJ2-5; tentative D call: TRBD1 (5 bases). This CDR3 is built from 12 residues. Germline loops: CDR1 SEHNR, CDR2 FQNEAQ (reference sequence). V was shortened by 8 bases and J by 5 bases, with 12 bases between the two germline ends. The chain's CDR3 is CASGAMKETQYF. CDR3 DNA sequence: TGTGCCAGCGGGGCCATGAAGGAGACCCAGTACTTC. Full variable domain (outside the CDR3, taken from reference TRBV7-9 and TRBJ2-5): DTGVSQNPRHKITKRGQNVTFRCDPISEHNRLYWYRQTLGQGPEFLTYFQNEAQLEKSRLLSDRFSAERPKGSFSTLEIQRTEQGDSAMYLCASGAMKETQYFGPGTRLLVL.

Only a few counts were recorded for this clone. For the CDR3, the DNA is TGTGCCAGCAGCTTATTCGGGGATGAGCAGTTCTTC. It specifies CASSLFGDEQFF. The chain uses TRBV7-3 and TRBJ2-1, with D tentatively TRBD2 (5 bases). The V gene's germline CDR1 is SGHTA and CDR2 FQGTGA. The V end lost 2 bases, the J end lost 8 bases, and 7 bases lay between the germline ends. The CDR3 sequence is 12 residues long. The variable domain in full, completed from reference TRBV7-3 and TRBJ2-1, reads GAGVSQTPSNKVTEKGKYVELRCDPISGHTALYWYRQSLGQGPEFLIYFQGTGAADDSGLPNDRFFAVRPEGSVSTLKIQRTERGDSAVYLCASSLFGDEQFFGPGTRLTVL.

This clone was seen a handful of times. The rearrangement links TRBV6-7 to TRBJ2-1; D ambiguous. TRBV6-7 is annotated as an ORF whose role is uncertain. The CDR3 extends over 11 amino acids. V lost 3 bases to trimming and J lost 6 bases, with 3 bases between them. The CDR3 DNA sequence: TGTGCCAGCAGTTATCTCAATGAGCAGTTCTTC. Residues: CASSYLNEQFF.

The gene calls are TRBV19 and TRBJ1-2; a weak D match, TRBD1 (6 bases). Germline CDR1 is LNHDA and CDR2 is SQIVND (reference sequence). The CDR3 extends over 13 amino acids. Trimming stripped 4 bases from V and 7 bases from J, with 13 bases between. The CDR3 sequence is CASSSPGESGYTF. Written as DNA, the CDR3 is TGTGCCAGTAGTAGTCCAGGGGAAAGTGGCTACACCTTC. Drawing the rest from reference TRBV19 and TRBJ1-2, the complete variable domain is DGGITQSPKYLFRKEGQNVTLSCEQNLNHDAMYWYRQDPGQGLRLIYYSQIVNDFQKGDIAEGYSVSREKKESFPLTVTSAQKNPTAFYLCASSSPGESGYTFGSGTRLTVV.

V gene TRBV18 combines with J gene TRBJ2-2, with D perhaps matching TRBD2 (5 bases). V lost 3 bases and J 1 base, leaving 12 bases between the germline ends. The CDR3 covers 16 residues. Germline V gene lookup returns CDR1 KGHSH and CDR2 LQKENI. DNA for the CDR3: TGTGCCAGCTCACCTAGAGGGATTGGGAACACCGGGGAGCTGTTTTTT. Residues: CASSPRGIGNTGELFF.

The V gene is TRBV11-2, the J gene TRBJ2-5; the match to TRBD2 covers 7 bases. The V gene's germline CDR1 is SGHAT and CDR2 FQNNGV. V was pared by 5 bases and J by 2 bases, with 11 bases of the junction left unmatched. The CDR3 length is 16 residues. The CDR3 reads CASSPRGSGKQETQYF. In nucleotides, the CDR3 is TGTGCCAGCAGCCCTCGGGGCAGCGGGAAACAAGAGACCCAGTACTTC.

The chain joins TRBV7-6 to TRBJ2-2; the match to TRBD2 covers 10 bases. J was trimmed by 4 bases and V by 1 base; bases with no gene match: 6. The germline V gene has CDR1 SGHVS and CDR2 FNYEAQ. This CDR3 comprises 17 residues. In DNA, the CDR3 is TGTGCCAGCAGCTTAGGAGGGACTAGCGTGTTCACCGGGGAGCTGTTTTTT. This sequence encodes CASSLGGTSVFTGELFF.

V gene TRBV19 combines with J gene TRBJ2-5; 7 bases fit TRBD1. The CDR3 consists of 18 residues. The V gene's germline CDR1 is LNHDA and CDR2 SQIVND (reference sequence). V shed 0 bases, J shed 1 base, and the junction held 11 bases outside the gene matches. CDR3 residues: CASSIDPPGQLTQETQYF. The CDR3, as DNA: TGTGCCAGTAGTATAGACCCCCCGGGACAGCTTACCCAAGAGACCCAGTACTTC. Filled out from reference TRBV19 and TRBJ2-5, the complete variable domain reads DGGITQSPKYLFRKEGQNVTLSCEQNLNHDAMYWYRQDPGQGLRLIYYSQIVNDFQKGDIAEGYSVSREKKESFPLTVTSAQKNPTAFYLCASSIDPPGQLTQETQYFGPGTRLLVL.

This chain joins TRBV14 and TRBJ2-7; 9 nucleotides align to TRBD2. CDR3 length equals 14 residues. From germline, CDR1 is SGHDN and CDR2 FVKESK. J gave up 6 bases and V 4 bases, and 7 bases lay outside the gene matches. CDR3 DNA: TGTGCCAGCAGCCCACTTAGCGGGAGAACCGAGCAGTACTTC. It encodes CASSPLSGRTEQYF.

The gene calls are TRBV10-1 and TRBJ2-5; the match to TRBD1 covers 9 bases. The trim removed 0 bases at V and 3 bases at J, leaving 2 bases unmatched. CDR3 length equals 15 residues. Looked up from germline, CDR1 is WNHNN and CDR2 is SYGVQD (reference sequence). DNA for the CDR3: TGCGCCAGCAGTGAGTCGGGACAGGGAAAAGAGACCCAGTACTTC. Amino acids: CASSESGQGKETQYF.

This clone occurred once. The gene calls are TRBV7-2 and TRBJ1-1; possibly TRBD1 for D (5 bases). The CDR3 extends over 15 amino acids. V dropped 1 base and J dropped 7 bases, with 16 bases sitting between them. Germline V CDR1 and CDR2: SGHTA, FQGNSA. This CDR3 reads CASSLDQPGHGEAFF. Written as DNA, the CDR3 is TGTGCCAGCAGCTTAGACCAACCAGGGCACGGTGAAGCTTTCTTT.

The CDR3 region is CASSYRPGLMNTEAFF. The CDR3 DNA reads as TGCGCCAGCAGCTACCGTCCCGGACTGATGAACACTGAAGCTTTCTTT. The chain has TRBV5-1 and TRBJ1-1, with unresolved D. Germline V lookup: CDR1 SGHRS, CDR2 YFSETQ. V lost 3 bases to trimming and J lost 0 bases, with 15 bases between them. This CDR3 region has 16 residues.

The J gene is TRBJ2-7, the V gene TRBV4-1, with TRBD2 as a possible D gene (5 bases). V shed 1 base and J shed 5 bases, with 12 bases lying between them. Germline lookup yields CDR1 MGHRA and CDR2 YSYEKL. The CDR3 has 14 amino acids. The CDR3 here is CASSQVFGEDEQYF. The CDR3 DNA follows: TGCGCCAGCAGCCAAGTTTTCGGGGAAGACGAGCAGTACTTC.

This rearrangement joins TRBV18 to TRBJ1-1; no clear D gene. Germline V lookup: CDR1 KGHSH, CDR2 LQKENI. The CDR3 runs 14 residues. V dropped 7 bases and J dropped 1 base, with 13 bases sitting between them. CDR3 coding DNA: TGTGCCAGCTTCGCGTCGCGGGCGAACACTGAAGCTTTCTTT. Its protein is CASFASRANTEAFF.

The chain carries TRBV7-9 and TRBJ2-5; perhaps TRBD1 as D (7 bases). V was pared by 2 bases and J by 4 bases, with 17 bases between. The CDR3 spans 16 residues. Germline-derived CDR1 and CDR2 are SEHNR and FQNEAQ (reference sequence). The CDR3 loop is CASSLIDREARETQYF. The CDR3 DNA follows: TGTGCCAGCAGCTTAATAGACAGGGAGGCGAGAGAGACCCAGTACTTC.

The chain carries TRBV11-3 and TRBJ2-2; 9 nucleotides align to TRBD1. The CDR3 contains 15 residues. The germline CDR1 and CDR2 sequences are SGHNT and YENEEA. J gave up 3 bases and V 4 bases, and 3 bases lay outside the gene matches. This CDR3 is CASSSRDRDTGELFF. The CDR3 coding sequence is TGTGCCAGCAGCTCCCGGGACAGGGACACCGGGGAGCTGTTTTTT.

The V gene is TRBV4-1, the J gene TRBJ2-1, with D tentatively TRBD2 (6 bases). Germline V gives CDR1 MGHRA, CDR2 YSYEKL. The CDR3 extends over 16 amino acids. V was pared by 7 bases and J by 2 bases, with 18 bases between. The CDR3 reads CASTSTTGSPYNEQFF. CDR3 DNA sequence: TGCGCCAGCACAAGTACTACCGGGAGTCCCTACAATGAGCAGTTCTTC.

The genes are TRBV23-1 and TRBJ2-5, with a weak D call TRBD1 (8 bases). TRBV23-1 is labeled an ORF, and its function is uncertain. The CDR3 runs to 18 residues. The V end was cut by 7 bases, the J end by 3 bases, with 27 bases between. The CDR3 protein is CASNSGGCTGTGKETQYF. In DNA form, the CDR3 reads TGCGCCAGCAACTCGGGGGGTTGCACCGGGACAGGTAAAGAGACCCAGTACTTC.

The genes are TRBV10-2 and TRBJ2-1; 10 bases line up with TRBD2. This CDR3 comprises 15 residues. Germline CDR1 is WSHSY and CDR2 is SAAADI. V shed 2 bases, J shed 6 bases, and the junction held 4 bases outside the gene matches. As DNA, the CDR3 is TGCGCCAGCAGTGAGCGGACTAGCGGAACCAATGAGCAGTTCTTC. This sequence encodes CASSERTSGTNEQFF.